A single TCR beta chain is shown here with its context. The germline V gene has CDR1 SGHTA and CDR2 FQGNSA. CDR3 length: 17 amino acids. Trimming at V came to 4 bases and at J to 7 bases, leaving 16 bases not matched to a gene. The record originates from a study of blood T cells in healthy people across ages. Primers used in a second PCR of roughly 7 to 12 cycles were a sample-barcoded 5' primer and a J-beta primer mix. A minimum of 2.5 million CDR3-containing paired-end reads was obtained for each sample. MiXCR, run by TCRdb on the 5' RACE reads, gives a single entry per CDR3 protein. The table includes under 1,000,000 distinct CDR3 sequences, roughly 46% detected once.

V and J are TRBV7-2 and TRBJ1-2, with 9 bases lining up with TRBD1. This TCR was recovered from a man older than 75 in good health. Sequenced material: blood. This CDR3 reads CASSSTGDRVKRFGYTF. CDR3 nucleotides: TGTGCCAGCAGCTCCACAGGGGACAGGGTTAAGCGTTTTGGCTACACCTTC.